This TCR beta chain was sequenced in a study of blood T cell repertoires in COVID-19. Study-wide background: T cells, B-cell-depleted T cells, or PBMCs provided the cDNA or gDNA that served as material.

The germline V gene encodes CDR1 SGHTA and CDR2 FQGNSA. The CDR3 length is 15 residues. With 6 bases clipped from V and 5 bases from J, the junction kept 9 bases outside the gene matches. Enrollees, about 18 to 95 years old, lived in 24 US areas. Resolution of symptoms, clearance, or two negative PCRs was present in recovered Cohort 3 donors. This clone was detected only once. Authors' data handling: Reference gene primers were amplified, and this amplification served to estimate nucleated cell counts. Clones were sequenced by immunoSEQ multiplex PCR, and TCRdb holds only the in-frame ones, with some missing. V and J calls and clone size are given by that table; D and trimming were obtained from the DNA. The sample includes fewer than 450,000 clones, roughly 91% of them seen just once.

This clonotype originated in a young man who had recovered from COVID-19. The chain is built from TRBV7-2 and TRBJ2-1; TRBD2 matches 8 bases. Input material: PBMCs or T cells enriched from blood (not recorded which). This chain's CDR3 is CASRLMAGGNNEQFF. The CDR3, as DNA: TGTGCCAGCAGATTAATGGCGGGGGGCAACAATGAGCAGTTCTTC.